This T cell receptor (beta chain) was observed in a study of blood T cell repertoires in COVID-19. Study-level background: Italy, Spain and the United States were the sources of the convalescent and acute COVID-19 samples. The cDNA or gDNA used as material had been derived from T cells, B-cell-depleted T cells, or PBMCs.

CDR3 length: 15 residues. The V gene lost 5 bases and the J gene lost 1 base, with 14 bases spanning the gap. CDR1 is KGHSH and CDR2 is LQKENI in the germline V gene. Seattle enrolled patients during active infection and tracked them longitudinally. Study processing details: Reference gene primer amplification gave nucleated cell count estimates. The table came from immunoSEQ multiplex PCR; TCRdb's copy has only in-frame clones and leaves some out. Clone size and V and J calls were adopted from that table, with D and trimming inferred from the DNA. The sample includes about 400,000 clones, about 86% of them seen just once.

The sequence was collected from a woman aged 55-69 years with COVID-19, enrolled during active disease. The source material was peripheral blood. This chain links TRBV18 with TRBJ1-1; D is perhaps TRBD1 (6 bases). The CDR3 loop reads CASSAGGRKNTEAFF. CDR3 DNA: TGTGCCAGCTCAGCCGGGGGGCGAAAGAACACTGAAGCTTTCTTT.